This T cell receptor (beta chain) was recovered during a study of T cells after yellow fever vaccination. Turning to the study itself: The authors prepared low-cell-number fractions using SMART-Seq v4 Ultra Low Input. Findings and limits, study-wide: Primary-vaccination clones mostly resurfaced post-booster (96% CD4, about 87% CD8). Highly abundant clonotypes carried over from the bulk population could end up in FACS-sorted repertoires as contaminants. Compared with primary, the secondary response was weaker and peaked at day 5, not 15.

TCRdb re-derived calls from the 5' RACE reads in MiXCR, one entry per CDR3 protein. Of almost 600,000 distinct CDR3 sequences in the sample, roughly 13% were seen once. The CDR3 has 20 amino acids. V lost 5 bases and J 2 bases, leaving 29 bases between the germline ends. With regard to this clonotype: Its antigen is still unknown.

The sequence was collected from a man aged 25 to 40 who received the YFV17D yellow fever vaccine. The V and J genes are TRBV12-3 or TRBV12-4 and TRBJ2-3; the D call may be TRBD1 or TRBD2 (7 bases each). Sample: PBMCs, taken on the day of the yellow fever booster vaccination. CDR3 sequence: CASSNRGAAGAGGITDTQYF. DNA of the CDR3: TGTGCCAGCAGTAATAGGGGTGCGGCGGGAGCAGGGGGAATCACAGATACGCAGTATTTT.